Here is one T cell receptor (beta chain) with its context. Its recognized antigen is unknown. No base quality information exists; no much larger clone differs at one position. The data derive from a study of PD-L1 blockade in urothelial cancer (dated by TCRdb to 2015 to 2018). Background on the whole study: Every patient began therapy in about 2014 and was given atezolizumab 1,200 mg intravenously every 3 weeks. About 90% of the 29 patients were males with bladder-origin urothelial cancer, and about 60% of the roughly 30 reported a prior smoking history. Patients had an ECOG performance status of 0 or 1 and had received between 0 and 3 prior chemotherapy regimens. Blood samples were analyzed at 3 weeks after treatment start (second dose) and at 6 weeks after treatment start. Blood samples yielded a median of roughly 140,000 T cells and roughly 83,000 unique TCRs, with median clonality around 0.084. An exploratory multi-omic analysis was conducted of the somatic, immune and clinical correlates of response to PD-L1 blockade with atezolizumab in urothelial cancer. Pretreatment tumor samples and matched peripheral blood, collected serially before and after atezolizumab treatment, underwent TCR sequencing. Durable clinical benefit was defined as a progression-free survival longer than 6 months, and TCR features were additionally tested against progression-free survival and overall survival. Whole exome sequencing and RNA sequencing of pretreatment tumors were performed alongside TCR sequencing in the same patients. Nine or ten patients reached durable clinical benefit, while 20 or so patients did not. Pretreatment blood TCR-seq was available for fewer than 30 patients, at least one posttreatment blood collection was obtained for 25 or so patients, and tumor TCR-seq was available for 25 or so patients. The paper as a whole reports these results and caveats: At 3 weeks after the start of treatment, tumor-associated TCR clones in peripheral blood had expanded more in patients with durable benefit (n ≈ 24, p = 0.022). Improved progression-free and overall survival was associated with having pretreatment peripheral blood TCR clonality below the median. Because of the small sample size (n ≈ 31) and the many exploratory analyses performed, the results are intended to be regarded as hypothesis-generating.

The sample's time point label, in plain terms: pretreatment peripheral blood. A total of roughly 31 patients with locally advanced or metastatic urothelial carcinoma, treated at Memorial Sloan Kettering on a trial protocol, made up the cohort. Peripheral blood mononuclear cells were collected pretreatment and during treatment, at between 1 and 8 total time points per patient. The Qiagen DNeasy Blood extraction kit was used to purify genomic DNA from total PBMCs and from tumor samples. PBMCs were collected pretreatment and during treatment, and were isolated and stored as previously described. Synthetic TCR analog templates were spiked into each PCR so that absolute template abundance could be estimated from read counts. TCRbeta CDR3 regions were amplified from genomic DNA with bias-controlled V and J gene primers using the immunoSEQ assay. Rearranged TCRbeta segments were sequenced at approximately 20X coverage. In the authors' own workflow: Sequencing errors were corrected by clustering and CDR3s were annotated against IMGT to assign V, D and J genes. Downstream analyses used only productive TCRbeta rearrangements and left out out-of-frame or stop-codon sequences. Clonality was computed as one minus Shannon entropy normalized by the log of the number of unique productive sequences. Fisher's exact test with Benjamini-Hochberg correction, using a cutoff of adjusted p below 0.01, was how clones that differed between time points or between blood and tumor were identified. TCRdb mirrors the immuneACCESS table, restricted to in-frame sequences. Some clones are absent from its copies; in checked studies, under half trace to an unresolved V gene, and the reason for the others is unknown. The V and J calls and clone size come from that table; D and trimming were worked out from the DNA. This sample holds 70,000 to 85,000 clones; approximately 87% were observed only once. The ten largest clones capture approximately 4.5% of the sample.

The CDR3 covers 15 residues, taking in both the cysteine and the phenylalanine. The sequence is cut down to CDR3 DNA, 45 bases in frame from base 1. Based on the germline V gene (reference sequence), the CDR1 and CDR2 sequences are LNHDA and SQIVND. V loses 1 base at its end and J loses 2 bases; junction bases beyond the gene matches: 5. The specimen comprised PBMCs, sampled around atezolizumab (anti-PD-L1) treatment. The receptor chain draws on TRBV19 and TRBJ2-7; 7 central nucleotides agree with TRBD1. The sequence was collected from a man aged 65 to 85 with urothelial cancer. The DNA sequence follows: TGTGCCAGTAGTATAGTAGGGGGCGGTACCTACGAGCAGTACTTC. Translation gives CASSIVGGGTYEQYF.